Following are 24 T cell receptor beta chains from one sample sequenced in a study of cytomegalovirus exposure and HLA in healthy donors. The PCR was carried out with 60 Vbeta primers and 13 Jbeta primers. The repertoire was sequenced with immunoSEQ multiplex PCR; TCRdb's copy has only in-frame clones and lacks some. Counted here are around 50,000 clones, approximately 80% occurring once; the ten biggest clones make up around 4.5%. Sequenced material: PBMCs. These receptors came from a man younger than 40 in good health and CMV-seronegative.

The chain is built from TRBV2 and TRBJ2-2; D perhaps matches TRBD2 (6 bases). V was trimmed by 8 bases and J by 0 bases, leaving 13 bases between them. This CDR3 has 15 residues. CDR1 and CDR2 (germline): SNHLY, FYNNEI. The CDR3 DNA sequence: TGTGCCAGCGGAGGGCTCCCGGCGAACACCGGGGAGCTGTTTTTT. Translating gives CASGGLPANTGELFF.

In its sample, this clone was seen once. V usage is TRBV19 and J usage is TRBJ1-1; TRBD1 matches 7 bases. CDR3 length: 14 residues. Germline V CDR1 and CDR2: LNHDA, SQIVND (reference sequence). Trimming took 5 bases from V and 1 from J; bases not matched to a gene: 4. This CDR3 is CASSPQGGNTEAFF. In nucleotides, the CDR3 is TGTGCCAGTAGTCCCCAGGGGGGGAACACTGAAGCTTTCTTT.

The rearrangement uses TRBV4-3 and TRBJ2-1, with D possibly being TRBD2 (5 bases). Germline V gives CDR1 LGHNA, CDR2 YSLEER. V was shortened by 0 bases and J by 9 bases, with 9 bases between the two germline ends. The CDR3 extends over 13 amino acids. Here the CDR3 DNA reads TGCGCCAGCAGCCAAGACCTAGCCGGTGAGCAGTTCTTC. Its translation: CASSQDLAGEQFF.

This clone was counted once. The chain carries TRBV5-6 and TRBJ2-5; 9 bases match TRBD1. Trimming removed 7 bases from V and 0 bases from J; junction bases left unmatched: 13. The germline V gene encodes CDR1 SGHDT and CDR2 YYEEEE. This CDR3 spans 17 amino acids. The chain's CDR3 is CASAKQGANTNQETQYF. The CDR3 DNA reads as TGTGCCAGCGCAAAACAGGGGGCGAACACCAACCAAGAGACCCAGTACTTC.

The chain is built from TRBV29-1 and TRBJ2-5; D may be TRBD1 (6 bases). The CDR3 extends over 14 amino acids. CDR1 SQVTM and CDR2 ANQGSEA come from the germline V gene. V was trimmed by 0 bases and J by 1 base, leaving 9 bases between them. CDR3 in amino acids: CSVEDGTPQETQYF. As DNA, the CDR3 is TGCAGCGTTGAAGACGGGACACCCCAAGAGACCCAGTACTTC.

This clone appeared a few times. The chain combines TRBV6-5 with TRBJ2-7, with D perhaps TRBD1 (6 bases). Looked up from germline, CDR1 is MNHEY and CDR2 is SVGAGI. The CDR3 length is 14 residues. The ends were cut back, 7 bases at V and 5 bases at J, with 18 bases in the middle. Written as DNA, the CDR3 is TGTGCCAGCAAGATACAGGGATCAGCCAACGAGCAGTACTTC. This sequence encodes CASKIQGSANEQYF.

CDR3 DNA sequence: TGTGCCAGTAGTATGATGGGACAGGGTCAGGATACGCAGTATTTT. Encoded protein: CASSMMGQGQDTQYF. The chain joins TRBV19 to TRBJ2-3; 9 nucleotides agree with TRBD1. J was trimmed by 6 bases and V by 3 bases; bases with no gene match: 7. The CDR3 covers 15 residues. CDR1 LNHDA and CDR2 SQIVND come from the germline V gene (reference sequence).

This clone was seen only once. This chain links TRBV7-9 with TRBJ1-2; TRBD1 matches 9 bases. This CDR3 has 16 residues. V gave up 5 bases and J gave up 6 bases; unmatched junction bases: 13. Germline loops: CDR1 SEHNR, CDR2 FQNEAQ (reference sequence). The CDR3 coding sequence is TGTGCCAGCAGCCTCTCCACAGGGACAGGGATAGATGGCTACACCTTC. Translated, it gives CASSLSTGTGIDGYTF.

This clone appeared a few times. V is TRBV10-1 and J is TRBJ2-7; 8 bases are shared with TRBD1. The junction had 5 bases not matched to a gene; V was cut back by 4 bases and J by 0 bases. Germline CDR1 is WNHNN and CDR2 is SYGVQD (reference sequence). This CDR3 is 15 amino acids long. The CDR3 DNA sequence: TGCGCCAGCAGTGCGGACAGGGACTCCTCCTACGAGCAGTACTTC. It translates to CASSADRDSSYEQYF.

This clone appeared a few times. The chain carries TRBV19 and TRBJ1-1; D unclear. Germline V gene sequence: CDR1 LNHDA, CDR2 SQIVND (reference sequence). There are 12 residues in the CDR3. V lost 4 bases to trimming and J lost 4 bases, with 7 bases between them. CDR3 residues: CASSTPGTEAFF. CDR3 nucleotides: TGTGCCAGTAGTACCCCGGGCACTGAAGCTTTCTTT.

Comments on this clone: A read error may produce the germline difference seen at one junction end. The chain employs TRBV7-9 and TRBJ1-1; 7 nucleotides line up with TRBD1. CDR1 and CDR2 (germline): SEHNR, FQNEAQ (reference sequence). The CDR3 loop spans 14 amino acids. The CDR3 DNA sequence: TGTTCCAGCAGCCTACAGGGGCCGAACACTGAAGCTTTCTTT. This encodes CSSSLQGPNTEAFF.

The chain employs TRBV5-5 and TRBJ2-7; 9 nucleotides agree with TRBD1. V was pared by 1 base and J by 2 bases, with 7 bases of the junction left unmatched. The CDR3 length is 16 residues. From germline, CDR1 is SGHKS and CDR2 YYEKEE (reference sequence). Here the CDR3 DNA reads TGTGCCAGCAGCTTGACCCCGGGACAGGGAGCCTACGAGCAGTACTTC. This codes for CASSLTPGQGAYEQYF.

This chain links TRBV9 with TRBJ1-3, with a possible D match to TRBD1 (6 bases). CDR3 length: 14 residues. Germline lookup yields CDR1 SGDLS and CDR2 YYNGEE. The ends were cut back, 6 bases at V and 4 bases at J, with 14 bases in the middle. The CDR3 region is CASTRGGLGNTIYF. The DNA of the CDR3 is TGTGCCAGCACGAGGGGGGGGCTCGGAAACACCATATATTTT.

V usage is TRBV6-6 and J usage is TRBJ2-7; 9 bases match TRBD1. The germline V gene encodes CDR1 MNHNY and CDR2 SVGAGI (reference sequence). Trimming cost V 6 bases and J 3 bases; bases outside gene matches: 12. The length of the CDR3 is 16 residues. The CDR3 sequence: CASSQGQGLLIYEQYF. CDR3 nucleotide sequence: TGTGCCAGCAGCCAGGGACAGGGTCTCCTCATCTACGAGCAGTACTTC.

The chain combines TRBV30 with TRBJ2-2; D may be TRBD1 (7 bases). Trimming pared 4 bases from V and 6 bases from J, leaving 18 bases between. The germline V gene encodes CDR1 GTSNPN and CDR2 SVGIG (reference sequence). The CDR3 totals 15 residues. The CDR3 DNA sequence: TGTGCCTGGAACAGTTGGCAGGGGGGACCCGGGGAGCTGTTTTTT. Translated, it gives CAWNSWQGGPGELFF.

The chain combines TRBV7-2 with TRBJ2-1, with TRBD1 identical over 12 bases. There are 15 residues in the CDR3. Trimming took 3 bases from V and 7 from J; bases not matched to a gene: 4. Germline-derived CDR1 and CDR2 are SGHTA and FQGNSA. CDR3 nucleotide sequence: TGTGCCAGCAGCTTCCGGGACAGGGGGCCGAATGAGCAGTTCTTC. It encodes CASSFRDRGPNEQFF.

V and J are TRBV7-3 and TRBJ2-2; 12 nucleotides match TRBD2. The CDR3 covers 16 residues. Germline assignment: CDR1 SGHTA and CDR2 FQGTGA. The J segment lost 9 bases and the V segment lost 1 base, leaving 6 bases of the junction unmatched. The CDR3 DNA is TGTGCCAGCAGCTTAAAGCCTAGCGGGGGGGCCCGGGAGCTGTTTTTT. Translation: CASSLKPSGGARELFF.

J is TRBJ2-7 and V is TRBV15; 10 bases agree with TRBD2. Germline CDR1 LNHNV, CDR2 YYDKDF (reference sequence). V gave up 3 bases and J gave up 1 base; unmatched junction bases: 3. The CDR3 is 15 amino acids. The CDR3 DNA is TGTGCCACCAGCAGGCGGACTAGCGGATCCTACGAGCAGTACTTC. Amino acid sequence: CATSRRTSGSYEQYF.

The chain links TRBV9 to TRBJ2-5; 10 nucleotides align to TRBD2. The V segment lost 0 bases and the J segment 1 base; nucleotides outside the gene matches: 3. The CDR3 length is 16 residues. Germline V lookup: CDR1 SGDLS, CDR2 YYNGEE. The chain's CDR3 is CASSVGSGRAQETQYF. The CDR3 nucleotides are TGTGCCAGCAGCGTAGGGAGCGGGAGGGCCCAAGAGACCCAGTACTTC. The full variable domain, rest sourced from reference TRBV9 and TRBJ2-5, is DSGVTQTPKHLITATGQRVTLRCSPRSGDLSVYWYQQSLDQGLQFLIQYYNGEERAKGNILERFSAQQFPDLHSELNLSSLELGDSALYFCASSVGSGRAQETQYFGPGTRLLVL.

The V gene is TRBV27, the J gene TRBJ2-3, with 11 positions matching TRBD2. The germline CDR1 and CDR2 sequences are MNHEY and SMNVEV (reference sequence). V lost 2 bases, J lost 1 base, and 8 bases stayed unmatched. The CDR3 is made up of 18 amino acids. The CDR3 DNA reads TGTGCCAGCAGTTTAAGGCCCCTAGCGGGGGGACGCACAGATACGCAGTATTTT. Translation gives CASSLRPLAGGRTDTQYF.

This sequence joins TRBV11-2 and TRBJ1-2, with D perhaps matching TRBD1 (6 bases). This CDR3 has 16 amino acids. The V gene's germline CDR1 is SGHAT and CDR2 FQNNGV. V dropped 5 bases and J dropped 0 bases, with 16 bases sitting between them. As DNA, the CDR3 is TGTGCCAGCAGCATGTACAGGGACGTCTCTAACTATGGCTACACCTTC. It specifies CASSMYRDVSNYGYTF.

This chain joins TRBV7-9 and TRBJ1-2; 11 bases are a match to TRBD1. Germline V gene data show CDR1 as SEHNR and CDR2 as FQNEAQ (reference sequence). V dropped 3 bases and J dropped 6; count of bases not matched to a gene: 6. This CDR3 has 15 amino acids. This chain's CDR3 is CASSFGTGGGDGYTF. The CDR3 DNA reads TGTGCCAGCAGCTTCGGGACAGGGGGAGGGGATGGCTACACCTTC.

The genes are TRBV6-5 and TRBJ1-2; tentatively, D is TRBD1 (5 bases). Trimming shortened V by 2 bases and J by 7 bases, and 14 bases separated the two germline ends. In germline, CDR1 is MNHEY, CDR2 SVGAGI. The CDR3 loop spans 14 amino acids. The CDR3 loop is CASSYGSGKFGYTF. CDR3 bases: TGTGCCAGCAGTTACGGGTCAGGGAAGTTTGGCTACACCTTC.

The gene calls are TRBV2 and TRBJ1-1; D gene ambiguous. V was cut by 3 bases and J by 1 base, with 3 bases left in between. The CDR3 has 12 amino acids. Germline V lookup: CDR1 SNHLY, CDR2 FYNNEI. The CDR3 DNA sequence: TGTGCCAGCAGTGACAGGAACACTGAAGCTTTCTTT. Encoded protein: CASSDRNTEAFF.